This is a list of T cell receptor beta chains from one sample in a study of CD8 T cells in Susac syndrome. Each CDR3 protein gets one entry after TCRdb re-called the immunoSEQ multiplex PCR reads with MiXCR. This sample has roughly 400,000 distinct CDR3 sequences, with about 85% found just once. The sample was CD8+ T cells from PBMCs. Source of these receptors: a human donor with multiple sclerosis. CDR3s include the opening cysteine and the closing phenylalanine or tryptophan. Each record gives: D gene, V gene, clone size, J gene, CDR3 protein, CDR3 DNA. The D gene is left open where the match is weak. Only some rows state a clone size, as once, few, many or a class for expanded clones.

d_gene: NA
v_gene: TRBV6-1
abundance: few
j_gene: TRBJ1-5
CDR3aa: CASSRKTGPGQPQHF
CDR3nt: TGTGCCAGCAGTCGAAAGACAGGTCCCGGACAGCCCCAGCATTTT

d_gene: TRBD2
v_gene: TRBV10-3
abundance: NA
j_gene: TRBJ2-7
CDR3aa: CAISEGLADPGDEQYF
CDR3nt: TGTGCCATCAGTGAGGGACTAGCGGACCCTGGTGACGAGCAGTACTTC

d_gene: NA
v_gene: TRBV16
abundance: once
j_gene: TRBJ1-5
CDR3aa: CASSQFSSINQPQHF
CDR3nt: TGTGCCAGCAGCCAGTTCAGTTCAATCAATCAGCCCCAGCATTTT

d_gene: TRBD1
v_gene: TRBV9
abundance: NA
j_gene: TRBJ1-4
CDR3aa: CASSERTGRWEKLFF
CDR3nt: TGTGCCAGCAGCGAGCGGACAGGGAGGTGGGAAAAACTGTTTTTT

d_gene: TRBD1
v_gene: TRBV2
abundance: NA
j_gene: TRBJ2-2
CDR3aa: CASIGPPDRGYTGELFF
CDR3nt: TGTGCCAGCATCGGCCCCCCGGACAGGGGTTACACCGGGGAGCTGTTTTTT

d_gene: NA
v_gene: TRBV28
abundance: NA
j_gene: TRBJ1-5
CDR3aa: CASSLGTPYQPQHF
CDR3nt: TGTGCCAGCAGTCTCGGGACACCTTATCAGCCCCAGCATTTT

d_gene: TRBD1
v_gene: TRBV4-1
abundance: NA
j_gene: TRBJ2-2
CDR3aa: CASSQGRDRAAGELFF
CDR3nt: TGCGCCAGCAGCCAAGGAAGGGACAGGGCCGCCGGGGAGCTGTTTTTT

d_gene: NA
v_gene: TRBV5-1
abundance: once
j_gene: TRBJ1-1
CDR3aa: CASSLAGYEAFF
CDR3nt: TGCGCCAGCAGCTTGGCAGGCTATGAAGCTTTCTTT

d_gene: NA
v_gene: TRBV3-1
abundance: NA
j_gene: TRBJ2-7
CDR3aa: CASSQLGRGYEQYF
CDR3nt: TGTGCCAGCAGCCAACTAGGAAGGGGCTACGAGCAGTACTTC

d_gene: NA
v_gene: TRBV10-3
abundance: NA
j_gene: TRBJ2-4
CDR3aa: CAISESRTEKTIQYF
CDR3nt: TGTGCCATCAGTGAGTCCCGGACAGAAAAGACCATTCAGTACTTC

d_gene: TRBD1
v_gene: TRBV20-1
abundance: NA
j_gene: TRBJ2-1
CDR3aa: CSVPDRGHYNEQFF
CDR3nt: TGCAGTGTCCCGGACAGGGGGCACTACAATGAGCAGTTCTTC

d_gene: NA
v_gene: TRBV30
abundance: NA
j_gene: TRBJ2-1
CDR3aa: CAWSAGEGFSYNEQFF
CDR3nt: TGTGCCTGGAGTGCCGGGGAAGGGTTCTCCTACAATGAGCAGTTCTTC

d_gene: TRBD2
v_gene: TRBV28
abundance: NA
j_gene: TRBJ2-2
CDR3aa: CASGHGTSGSGELFF
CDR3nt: TGTGCCAGCGGCCACGGGACTAGCGGGAGCGGGGAGCTGTTTTTT

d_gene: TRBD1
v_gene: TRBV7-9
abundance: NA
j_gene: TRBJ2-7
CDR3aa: CASSSQGISYEQYF
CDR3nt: TGTGCCAGCAGCTCACAGGGGATCTCCTACGAGCAGTACTTC

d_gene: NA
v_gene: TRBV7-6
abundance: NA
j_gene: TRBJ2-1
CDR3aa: CASSPSIGEQFF
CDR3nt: TGTGCCAGCAGCCCGAGTATAGGGGAGCAGTTCTTC

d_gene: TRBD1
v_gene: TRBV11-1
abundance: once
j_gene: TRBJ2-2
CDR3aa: CASSLSIGQGGVRFPGELFF
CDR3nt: TGTGCCAGCAGCTTAAGCATCGGACAGGGGGGAGTGCGTTTTCCCGGGGAGCTGTTTTTT

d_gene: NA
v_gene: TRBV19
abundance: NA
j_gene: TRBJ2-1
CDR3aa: CASSIVGLAYNEQFF
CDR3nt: TGTGCCAGTAGTATAGTCGGGCTAGCCTACAATGAGCAGTTCTTC

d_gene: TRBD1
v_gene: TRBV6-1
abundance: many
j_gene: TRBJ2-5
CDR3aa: CASSSDRVGETQYF
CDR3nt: TGTGCCAGCAGTTCCGACAGGGTTGGGGAGACCCAGTACTTC

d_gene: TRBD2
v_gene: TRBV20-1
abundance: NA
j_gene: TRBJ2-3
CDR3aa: CSGRRLAGVGTDSQYF
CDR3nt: TGCAGTGGAAGAAGGCTAGCGGGAGTGGGTACAGATTCGCAGTATTTT

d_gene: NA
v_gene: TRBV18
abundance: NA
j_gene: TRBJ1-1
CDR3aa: CASSPYRPMNTEAFF
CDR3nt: TGTGCCAGCTCACCTTACAGGCCAATGAACACTGAAGCTTTCTTT

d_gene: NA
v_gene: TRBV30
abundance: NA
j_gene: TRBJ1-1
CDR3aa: CAWRLGVATEAFF
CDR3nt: TGTGCCTGGAGACTCGGCGTTGCGACTGAAGCTTTCTTT

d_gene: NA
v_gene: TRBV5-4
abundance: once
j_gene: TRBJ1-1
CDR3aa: CASSHGPGIPEAFF
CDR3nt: TGTGCCAGCAGCCATGGCCCGGGTATCCCTGAAGCTTTCTTT

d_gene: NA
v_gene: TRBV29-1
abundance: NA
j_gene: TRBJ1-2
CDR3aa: CSVELLHEGPNYGYTF
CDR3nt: TGCAGCGTTGAACTGCTTCACGAGGGGCCAAACTATGGCTACACCTTC

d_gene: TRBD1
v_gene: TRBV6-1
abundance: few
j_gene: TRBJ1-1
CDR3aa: CASKDRDSPVVEAFF
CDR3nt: TGTGCCAGCAAAGACCGGGACAGCCCCGTGGTTGAAGCTTTCTTT

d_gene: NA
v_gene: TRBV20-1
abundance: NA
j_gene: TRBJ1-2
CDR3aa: CSARGPEVRGSGYGYTF
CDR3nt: TGCAGTGCTAGAGGACCAGAGGTCAGGGGATCGGGCTATGGCTACACCTTC

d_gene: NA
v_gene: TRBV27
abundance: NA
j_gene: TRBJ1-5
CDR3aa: CASSPEASNQPQHF
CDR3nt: TGTGCCAGCAGTCCCGAGGCGAGCAATCAGCCCCAGCATTTT

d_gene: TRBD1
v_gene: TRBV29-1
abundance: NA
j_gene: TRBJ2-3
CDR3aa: CSAEGTGGIADTQYF
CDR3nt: TGCAGCGCTGAGGGGACAGGGGGCATCGCAGATACGCAGTATTTT

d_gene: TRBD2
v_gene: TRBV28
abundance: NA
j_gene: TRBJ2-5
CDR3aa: CASSPIPGLAIEETQYF
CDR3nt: TGTGCCAGCAGTCCGATACCGGGACTAGCGATAGAAGAGACCCAGTACTTC

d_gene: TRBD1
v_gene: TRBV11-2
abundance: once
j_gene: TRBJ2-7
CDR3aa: CASSRMDRDNEQYF
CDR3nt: TGTGCCAGCAGCCGGATGGACAGGGATAACGAGCAGTACTTC

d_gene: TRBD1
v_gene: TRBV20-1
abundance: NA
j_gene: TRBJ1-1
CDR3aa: CSARSLRRQGQTEAFF
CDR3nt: TGCAGTGCTAGATCACTTCGGCGACAGGGTCAGACTGAAGCTTTCTTT

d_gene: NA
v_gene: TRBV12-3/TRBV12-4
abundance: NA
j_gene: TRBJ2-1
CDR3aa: CASSIVEQFF
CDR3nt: TGTGCCAGCAGTATTGTTGAGCAGTTCTTC

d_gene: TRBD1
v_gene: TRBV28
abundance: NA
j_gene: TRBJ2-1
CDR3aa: CASSPGQARGNEQFF
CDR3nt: TGTGCCAGCAGTCCGGGTCAGGCCAGGGGGAATGAGCAGTTCTTC

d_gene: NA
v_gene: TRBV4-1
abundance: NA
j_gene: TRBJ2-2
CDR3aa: CASSQEQGAGELFF
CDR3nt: TGCGCCAGCAGCCAAGAACAAGGGGCGGGGGAGCTGTTTTTT

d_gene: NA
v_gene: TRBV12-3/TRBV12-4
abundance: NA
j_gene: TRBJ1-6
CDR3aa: CASRANGDSPLHF
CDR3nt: TGTGCCAGCAGGGCAAACGGGGATTCACCCCTCCACTTT

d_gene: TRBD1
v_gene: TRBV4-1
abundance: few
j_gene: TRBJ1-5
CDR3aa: CASSQDRAQPQHF
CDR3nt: TGTGCCAGCAGTCAGGACAGGGCTCAGCCCCAGCATTTT

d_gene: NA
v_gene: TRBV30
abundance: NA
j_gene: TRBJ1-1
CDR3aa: CAWTLGLEAFF
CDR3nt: TGTGCCTGGACCCTAGGGCTAGAAGCTTTCTTT

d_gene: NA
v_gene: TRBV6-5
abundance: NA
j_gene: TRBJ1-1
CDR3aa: CASFQSTEAFF
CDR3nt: TGTGCCAGCTTCCAAAGCACTGAAGCTTTCTTT

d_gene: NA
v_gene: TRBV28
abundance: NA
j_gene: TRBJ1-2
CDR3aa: CASSLMGSSYGYTF
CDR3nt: TGTGCCAGCAGTTTAATGGGGTCGAGTTATGGCTACACCTTC

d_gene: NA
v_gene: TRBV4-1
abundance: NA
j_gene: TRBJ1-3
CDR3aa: CASSLDSGGNTIYF
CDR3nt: TGCGCCAGCAGCCTAGACAGTGGTGGAAACACCATATATTTT

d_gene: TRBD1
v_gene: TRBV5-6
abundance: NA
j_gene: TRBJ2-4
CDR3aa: CASRTTGGGIQYF
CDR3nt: TGTGCCAGCAGAACGACAGGGGGTGGCATTCAGTACTTC

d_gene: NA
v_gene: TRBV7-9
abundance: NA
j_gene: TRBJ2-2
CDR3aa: CASSGVGPQTNTGELFF
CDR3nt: TGTGCCAGCAGCGGGGTGGGACCGCAGACAAACACCGGGGAGCTGTTTTTT

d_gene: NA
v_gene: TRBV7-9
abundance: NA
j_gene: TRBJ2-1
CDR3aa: CASSFELAESYNEQFF
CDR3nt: TGTGCCAGCAGCTTCGAACTAGCTGAGTCCTACAATGAGCAGTTCTTC

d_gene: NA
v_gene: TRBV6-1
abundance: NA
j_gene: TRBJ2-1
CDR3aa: CASSEVTSPPEQFF
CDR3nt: TGTGCCAGCAGTGAGGTTACCTCGCCCCCTGAGCAGTTCTTC

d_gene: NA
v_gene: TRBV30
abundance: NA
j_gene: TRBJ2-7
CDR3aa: CAWKRLEQYF
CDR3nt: TGTGCCTGGAAAAGACTCGAGCAGTACTTC

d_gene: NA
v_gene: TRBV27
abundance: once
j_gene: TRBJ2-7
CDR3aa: CASSGRSTYEQYF
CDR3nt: TGTGCCAGCAGTGGGCGTTCTACCTACGAGCAGTACTTC

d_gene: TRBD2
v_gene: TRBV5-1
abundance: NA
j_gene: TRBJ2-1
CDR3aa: CASSKGLAELSSYNEQFF
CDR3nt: TGCGCCAGCAGCAAGGGACTAGCGGAACTTAGCTCCTACAATGAGCAGTTCTTC

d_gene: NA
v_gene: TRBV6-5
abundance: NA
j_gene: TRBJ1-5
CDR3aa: CASSYITGGQPQHF
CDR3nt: TGTGCCAGCAGTTACATAACAGGTGGCCAGCCCCAGCATTTT

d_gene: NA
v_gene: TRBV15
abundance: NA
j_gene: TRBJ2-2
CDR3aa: CATRKNRGNAGELFF
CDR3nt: TGTGCCACCAGGAAAAACCGGGGAAACGCCGGGGAGCTGTTTTTT

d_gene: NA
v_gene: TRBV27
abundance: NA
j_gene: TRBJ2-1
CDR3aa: CASSSHSINEQFF
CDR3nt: TGTGCCAGCAGTTCTCATTCCATCAATGAGCAGTTCTTC

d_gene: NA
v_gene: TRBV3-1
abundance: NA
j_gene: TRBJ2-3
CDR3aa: CASSQAVESESKDTQYF
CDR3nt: TGTGCCAGCAGCCAAGCTGTGGAGAGCGAGTCGAAAGATACGCAGTATTTT

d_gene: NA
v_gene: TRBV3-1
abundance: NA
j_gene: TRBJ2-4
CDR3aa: CASSTPGEEDESKNIQYF
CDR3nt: TGTGCCAGCAGCACCCCGGGGGAGGAAGATGAATCCAAAAACATTCAGTACTTC

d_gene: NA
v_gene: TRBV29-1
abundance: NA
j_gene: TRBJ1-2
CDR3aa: CSVEGQDHYGYAF
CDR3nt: TGCAGCGTTGAAGGCCAGGACCACTATGGCTACGCCTTC

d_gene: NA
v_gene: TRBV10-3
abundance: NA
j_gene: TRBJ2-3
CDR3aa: CAISEGGPGTDTQYF
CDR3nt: TGTGCCATCAGTGAGGGGGGCCCCGGGACAGATACGCAGTATTTT